A single sample gave rise to the 32 T cell receptor beta chains below, sequenced in a study of OX40 agonist ivuxolimab in advanced cancers. Sequenced by immunoSEQ multiplex PCR; TCRdb stores in-frame clones only, minus some. The sample has about 64,000 clones; under 90% are singletons. The sample here was CD4+ or CD8+ T cells sorted from blood, taken in a trial of the OX40 agonist ivuxolimab. The receptors were gathered from an adult with an advanced solid tumor such as melanoma, head and neck, liver or kidney cancer.

The table lists this clone with a count of one. The V gene is TRBV15, the J gene TRBJ1-5; D gene uncertain. Trimming removed 5 bases at V and 4 bases at J, with 18 bases between. CDR1 and CDR2 from the germline V gene are LNHNV and YYDKDF (reference sequence). The CDR3 contains 16 residues. CDR3 loop: CATSSSIGVGNQPQHF. In nucleotides, the CDR3 is TGTGCCACCAGCTCTTCGATTGGGGTTGGTAATCAGCCCCAGCATTTT.

The CDR3 nucleotides read TGCGCCAGCAGCTTGGCAGGGACAGATACGCAGTATTTT. It yields the protein CASSLAGTDTQYF. V gene TRBV5-1 combines with J gene TRBJ2-3; TRBD1 is a possible D gene (5 bases). Deletions cut 0 bases from V and 3 bases from J, with 5 bases between. The CDR3 length is 13 residues. Germline V gene lookup returns CDR1 SGHRS and CDR2 YFSETQ.

A single count supports this clone. CDR3 in amino acids: CAWSVIGTHYSNQPQHF. CDR3 nucleotides: TGTGCCTGGAGTGTAATTGGAACACACTATAGCAATCAGCCCCAGCATTTT. The chain joins TRBV30 to TRBJ1-5, with D hard to call. Germline values: CDR1 GTSNPN, CDR2 SVGIG (reference sequence). This CDR3 has 17 amino acids. Trimming left V 0 bases short and J 0 bases short, with 15 bases between.

The chain is built from TRBV5-4 and TRBJ2-7, with TRBD1 matching over 7 bases. V shed 4 bases and J 1 base; nucleotides not matched to a gene: 5. Germline CDR1 SGHNT, CDR2 YYREEE (reference sequence). This CDR3 has 14 amino acids. The CDR3 is CASSRPGQSYEQYF. In DNA, the CDR3 is TGTGCCAGCAGCCGCCCGGGACAGTCCTACGAGCAGTACTTC.

This sequence joins TRBV6-1 and TRBJ1-1; TRBD1 is a possible D gene (5 bases). The CDR3 contains 15 residues. Germline CDR1 MNHNS, CDR2 SASEGT. V was shortened by 2 bases and J by 5 bases, with 15 bases between the two germline ends. CDR3 residues: CASSERDRRDTEAFF. Here the CDR3 DNA reads TGTGCCAGCAGTGAACGAGACCGCAGGGATACTGAAGCTTTCTTT.

The V and J genes are TRBV5-4 and TRBJ1-4; D gene unclear. V lost 4 bases to trimming and J lost 7 bases, with 14 bases between them. The CDR3 covers 14 residues. From germline, CDR1 is SGHNT and CDR2 YYREEE (reference sequence). Here the CDR3 DNA reads TGTGCCAGCAGCCCCACGTCCGGAACTGAAAAACTGTTTTTT. Translating it yields CASSPTSGTEKLFF.

The chain joins TRBV19 to TRBJ1-3; D is unclear. Germline V gene sequence: CDR1 LNHDA, CDR2 SQIVND (reference sequence). Trimming took off 3 bases at V and 4 bases at J, with 10 bases between the two ends. The CDR3 has 14 amino acids. This CDR3 reads CASSIGGTGNTIYF. In DNA, the CDR3 is TGTGCCAGTAGTATCGGCGGAACAGGAAACACCATATATTTT. The full variable domain, completed using reference TRBV19 and TRBJ1-3, is DGGITQSPKYLFRKEGQNVTLSCEQNLNHDAMYWYRQDPGQGLRLIYYSQIVNDFQKGDIAEGYSVSREKKESFPLTVTSAQKNPTAFYLCASSIGGTGNTIYFGEGSWLTVV.

This clone was found once. The chain uses TRBV7-9 and TRBJ2-5; a weak D match, TRBD2 (5 bases). The CDR3 runs 14 residues. V was trimmed by 5 bases and J by 5 bases, leaving 15 bases between them. Germline values: CDR1 SEHNR, CDR2 FQNEAQ (reference sequence). Here the CDR3 reads CASSADWKEETQYF. CDR3 sequence (DNA): TGTGCCAGCAGCGCGGACTGGAAGGAGGAGACCCAGTACTTC.

This chain connects TRBV28 to TRBJ1-4; D is unclear. The CDR3 is 11 residues long. Trimming took off 8 bases at V and 4 bases at J, with 5 bases between the two ends. Per germline, CDR1 MDHEN and CDR2 SYDVKM. The CDR3 DNA reads TGTGCCAGCGGGGATAATGAAAAACTGTTTTTT. Its translation is CASGDNEKLFF.

This chain uses TRBV21-1 with TRBJ1-2. TRBV21-1 is annotated as a pseudogene. CDR3 length: 11 amino acids. The CDR3 DNA sequence: TGTGCCAGCAGCAGGACCTATGGCTACACCTTC. It yields the protein CASSRTYGYTF.

The chain employs TRBV7-3 and TRBJ2-3; tentative D call: TRBD2 (6 bases). The V and J ends lost 4 bases and 5 bases respectively, with 16 bases between them. The CDR3 length is 15 residues. Germline V gene lookup returns CDR1 SGHTA and CDR2 FQGTGA. Written as DNA, the CDR3 is TGTGCCAGCAGCTCCCAGGCGGGGCGAATAGATACGCAGTATTTT. This encodes CASSSQAGRIDTQYF.

The V call is TRBV6-5, the J call TRBJ1-1; D unclear. The length of the CDR3 is 15 residues. The germline V gene has CDR1 MNHEY and CDR2 SVGAGI. V lost 2 bases and J 2 bases, leaving 12 bases between the germline ends. CDR3 amino acids: CASSYRAVGNTEAFF. The CDR3 DNA reads TGTGCCAGCAGTTACAGGGCGGTAGGTAACACTGAAGCTTTCTTT.

The chain couples TRBV6-1 to TRBJ1-5; D uncertain. The CDR3 covers 15 residues. Between the trimmed V and J ends, which lost 10 bases and 0 bases, there was a span of 16 bases. The germline V gene encodes CDR1 MNHNS and CDR2 SASEGT. CDR3 DNA sequence: TGTGCCACCAGAAATTGGGGATATAGCAATCAGCCCCAGCATTTT. It specifies CATRNWGYSNQPQHF.

In its sample, this clone was seen a few times. The chain couples TRBV18 to TRBJ2-5; 14 bases line up with TRBD2. V lost 2 bases and J lost 4; bases outside the gene matches: 12. The CDR3 contains 19 residues. Germline V lookup: CDR1 KGHSH, CDR2 LQKENI. The CDR3 sequence: CASSPTRTSGRRVGETQYF. In DNA form, the CDR3 reads TGTGCCAGCTCACCAACCAGGACTAGCGGGAGGCGGGTAGGAGAGACCCAGTACTTC.

This clone was observed a handful of times. The chain couples TRBV18 to TRBJ1-3; the D gene is possibly TRBD1 (6 bases). Trimming cost V 3 bases and J 0 bases, with 9 bases left between them. The CDR3 sequence is 15 residues long. In germline, CDR1 is KGHSH, CDR2 LQKENI. CDR3 residues: CASSPGQSSGNTIYF. The CDR3 region has the DNA TGTGCCAGCTCACCTGGACAGTCCTCTGGAAACACCATATATTTT.

The CDR3 spells CASSLVDRRETQYF. The CDR3 nucleotides are TGTGCCAGCAGCTTAGTTGACCGGCGGGAGACCCAGTACTTC. The rearrangement links TRBV7-9 to TRBJ2-5; D is unresolved. Germline CDR1 SEHNR, CDR2 FQNEAQ (reference sequence). This CDR3 has 14 residues. V was clipped by 1 base and J by 5 bases, with 11 bases between them.

With regard to this clone: The sample has other DNA sequences that encode this CDR3 too. V usage is TRBV2 and J usage is TRBJ1-3; D gene unclear. Germline CDR1 reads SNHLY; CDR2 reads FYNNEI. V lost 2 bases, J lost 3 bases, and 8 bases lay in between. The CDR3 extends over 14 amino acids. CDR3 sequence: CASSEPRSGNTIYF. DNA for the CDR3: TGTGCCAGCAGTGAACCTCGGAGTGGAAACACCATATATTTT.

The J gene is TRBJ1-2, the V gene TRBV6-6; D ambiguous. V was shortened by 6 bases and J by 4 bases, with 12 bases between the two germline ends. This CDR3 has 13 amino acids. Per the germline V gene, CDR1 is MNHNY and CDR2 is SVGAGI (reference sequence). The CDR3 reads CASSPVESYGYTF. CDR3 nucleotides: TGTGCCAGCAGCCCCGTGGAATCCTATGGCTACACCTTC.

V is TRBV5-6 and J is TRBJ1-6; unclear D gene. The V and J ends lost 2 bases and 9 bases respectively, with 9 bases between them. The germline gives CDR1 SGHDT, CDR2 YYEEEE. This CDR3 comprises 13 residues. The CDR3 sequence is CASSFPGTSPLHF. In DNA, the CDR3 is TGTGCCAGCAGCTTCCCAGGAACTTCACCCCTCCACTTT.

This chain uses TRBV7-8 with TRBJ1-5, with 7 bases fitting TRBD1. This CDR3 contains 14 residues. Trimming cost V 5 bases and J 4 bases; bases outside gene matches: 5. The germline gives CDR1 SGHVS, CDR2 FQNEAQ. The CDR3: CASSPGTANQPQHF. In DNA form, the CDR3 reads TGTGCCAGCAGCCCGGGGACAGCTAATCAGCCCCAGCATTTT.

The rearrangement links TRBV5-6 to TRBJ2-5; D not resolved. The germline V gene has CDR1 SGHDT and CDR2 YYEEEE. This CDR3 spans 11 amino acids. V gave up 4 bases and J gave up 4 bases, with 5 bases separating them. CDR3 sequence (DNA): TGTGCCAGCAGCGTCTCAGAGACCCAGTACTTC. This codes for CASSVSETQYF.

This chain connects TRBV10-1 to TRBJ1-4; the D is unclear. CDR1 and CDR2 (germline): WNHNN, SYGVQD (reference sequence). Trimming left V 7 bases short and J 8 bases short, with 11 bases between. The CDR3 has 12 residues. The CDR3 protein is CASTWSWEKLFF. DNA for the CDR3: TGCGCCAGCACCTGGTCCTGGGAAAAACTGTTTTTT.

This clone has only a few counts. V usage is TRBV19 and J usage is TRBJ2-1, with 9 bases that match TRBD2. V was clipped by 3 bases and J by 7 bases; unmatched bases: 16. CDR1 and CDR2 (germline): LNHDA, SQIVND (reference sequence). This CDR3 comprises 18 residues. Here the CDR3 reads CASSMRRALKAGGNEQFF. The CDR3 DNA sequence: TGTGCCAGTAGTATGCGCCGGGCCCTAAAAGCGGGGGGAAATGAGCAGTTCTTC. The variable domain in full, with the rest retrieved from reference TRBV19 and TRBJ2-1, is DGGITQSPKYLFRKEGQNVTLSCEQNLNHDAMYWYRQDPGQGLRLIYYSQIVNDFQKGDIAEGYSVSREKKESFPLTVTSAQKNPTAFYLCASSMRRALKAGGNEQFFGPGTRLTVL.

This clone was recorded once. The chain joins TRBV19 to TRBJ1-2; 9 positions agree with TRBD1. V was clipped by 7 bases and J by 7 bases; unmatched bases: 7. The CDR3 spans 13 residues. From germline, CDR1 is LNHDA and CDR2 SQIVND (reference sequence). The CDR3 is CASTSGTGLGYTF. The CDR3 DNA reads TGTGCCAGTACCTCCGGGACAGGGCTTGGCTACACCTTC.

The chain's CDR3 is CASRLDKGDGDRSYYEQYF. In DNA, the CDR3 is TGTGCAAGTCGCTTAGACAAAGGGGACGGGGACAGGAGTTACTACGAGCAGTACTTC. The J gene is TRBJ2-7, the V gene TRBV12-2; the table's D call, TRBD1, was not checked against the DNA. TRBV12-2 is listed as a pseudogene. The CDR3 contains 19 residues.

This clone has more than one count but fewer than ten. The chain links TRBV6-5 to TRBJ2-3, with 9 bases identical to TRBD2. Germline V gives CDR1 MNHEY, CDR2 SVGAGI. The V and J ends lost 6 bases and 3 bases, in that order; junction bases with no gene match: 7. The CDR3 consists of 15 residues. CDR3 sequence (DNA): TGTGCCAGCAGGACCTTAGCGGGAGAAACAGATACGCAGTATTTT. Its translation is CASRTLAGETDTQYF.

This chain links TRBV7-8 with TRBJ2-5, with D perhaps TRBD1 (5 bases). CDR1 is SGHVS, CDR2 FQNEAQ, per germline. The V end was cut by 4 bases, the J end by 1 base, with 22 bases between. The CDR3 runs to 18 residues. The CDR3 coding sequence is TGTGCCAGCAGCTATCCCTTGGGGCAGGGAAAAACCCAAGAGACCCAGTACTTC. Encoded protein: CASSYPLGQGKTQETQYF.

This clone was found many times. V gene TRBV6-5 combines with J gene TRBJ1-4; tentatively, D is TRBD1 (6 bases). The germline V gene encodes CDR1 MNHEY and CDR2 SVGAGI. CDR3 length: 15 amino acids. V was clipped by 0 bases and J by 4 bases, with 9 bases between them. The CDR3 bases are TGTGCCAGCAGTTACTCGGGGACAAATAATGAAAAACTGTTTTTT. Its translation is CASSYSGTNNEKLFF.

The J gene is TRBJ2-7, the V gene TRBV7-8; D call uncertain. The CDR3 has 14 residues. Per germline, CDR1 SGHVS and CDR2 FQNEAQ. Trimming took off 5 bases at V and 4 bases at J, with 15 bases between the two ends. CDR3 bases: TGTGCCAGCAGCCCTAAGAGAGGCGAATACGAGCAGTACTTC. Translated, it gives CASSPKRGEYEQYF.

The chain employs TRBV6-6 and TRBJ1-6; D gene uncertain. The CDR3 covers 14 residues. Germline V gene lookup returns CDR1 MNHNY and CDR2 SVGAGI (reference sequence). Trimming left V 11 bases short and J 3 bases short, with 14 bases between. The CDR3 nucleotides read TGTGCCGCCGGGAGGGATATCTATAATTCACCCCTCCACTTT. Its translation: CAAGRDIYNSPLHF.

V and J are TRBV7-8 and TRBJ1-2; D is undetermined. The CDR3 is made up of 17 amino acids. Germline V gene lookup returns CDR1 SGHVS and CDR2 FQNEAQ. V lost 7 bases and J 0 bases, leaving 21 bases between the germline ends. CDR3 in amino acids: CASTLGDTSPANYGYTF. The CDR3 DNA sequence: TGTGCCAGCACCCTAGGAGACACTAGTCCAGCTAACTATGGCTACACCTTC. Looking up the rest from reference TRBV7-8 and TRBJ1-2 gives the full variable domain: GAGVSQSPRYKVAKRGQDVALRCDPISGHVSLFWYQQALGQGPEFLTYFQNEAQLDKSGLPSDRFFAERPEGSVSTLKIQRTQQEDSAVYLCASTLGDTSPANYGYTFGSGTRLTVV.

This clone came up once. V and J are TRBV10-1 and TRBJ2-1; either TRBD1 or TRBD2 may fit D (6 bases each). The V end was cut by 6 bases, the J end by 8 bases, with 23 bases between. This CDR3 contains 16 residues. The germline V gene has CDR1 WNHNN and CDR2 SYGVQD (reference sequence). The CDR3 spells CASSPNRVRRGDEQFF. As DNA, the CDR3 is TGCGCCAGCAGCCCCAACCGGGTGCGGAGGGGGGATGAGCAGTTCTTC.